Presented here are 25 T cell receptor beta chains from one specimen sequenced in a study of blood T cell repertoires in COVID-19. The data were produced by immunoSEQ multiplex PCR, yet TCRdb's version contains in-frame clones alone and is incomplete. Of some 230,000 clones in the sample, 80% to 90% were seen once. Sequenced: PBMCs or T cells enriched from blood (not recorded which). These TCRs come from a woman aged 18-35 years in a cohort exposed to, infected with or recovered from COVID-19 (not recorded which).

The V call is TRBV2, the J call TRBJ1-2, with a tentative D call TRBD1 (5 bases). V was shortened by 1 base and J by 5 bases, with 14 bases between the two germline ends. CDR3 length equals 15 residues. Germline CDR1 and CDR2: SNHLY and FYNNEI. In DNA, the CDR3 is TGTGCCAGCAGTGAAGAGGCAGGGCGGTTTTATGGCTACACCTTC. Protein sequence: CASSEEAGRFYGYTF.

This chain uses TRBV2 with TRBJ2-1; 7 bases agree with TRBD1. The CDR3 runs 13 residues. Unmatched junction bases numbered 10, after V lost 8 bases and J lost 9 bases. Germline CDR1 and CDR2: SNHLY and FYNNEI. The CDR3 sequence is CASYRGSKAEQFF. CDR3 DNA sequence: TGTGCCAGCTACAGGGGTAGTAAGGCTGAGCAGTTCTTC.

J is TRBJ1-6 and V is TRBV5-1; possibly TRBD1 for D (5 bases). The CDR3 runs to 13 residues. Germline CDR1 SGHRS, CDR2 YFSETQ. V was trimmed by 6 bases and J by 9 bases, leaving 13 bases between them. CDR3 DNA: TGCGCCAGCACCTCCGTTAGGGGTTCACCCCTCCACTTT. This gives the protein CASTSVRGSPLHF.

V gene TRBV12-3 or TRBV12-4 combines with J gene TRBJ2-1; a possible D gene is TRBD2 (5 bases). The ends were cut back, 8 bases at V and 4 bases at J, with 12 bases in the middle. CDR3 length: 13 residues. The CDR3 DNA reads TGTGCCAGCGGGATAGGGAGATACAATGAGCAGTTCTTC. This sequence encodes CASGIGRYNEQFF.

V usage is TRBV2 and J usage is TRBJ1-1, with 8 positions matching TRBD1. The CDR3 length is 15 residues. CDR1 and CDR2 from the germline V gene are SNHLY and FYNNEI. Trimming at V came to 6 bases and at J to 3 bases, leaving 9 bases not matched to a gene. For the CDR3, the DNA is TGTGCCAGCAGGCCGCGGGGACAGGCATACACTGAAGCTTTCTTT. Residues: CASRPRGQAYTEAFF.

This clone was seen a single time. The V and J genes are TRBV11-2 and TRBJ1-1; possible D gene TRBD1, 5 bases. Germline values: CDR1 SGHAT, CDR2 FQNNGV. Trimming took off 0 bases at V and 7 bases at J, with 15 bases between the two ends. This CDR3 has 15 amino acids. The DNA of the CDR3 is TGTGCCAGCAGCTTAGATAAATGGGGCCTTCTTGAAGCTTTCTTT. The encoded protein is CASSLDKWGLLEAFF.

This clone was seen just once. The chain couples TRBV5-6 to TRBJ2-1; 7 bases are shared with TRBD1. V lost 4 bases, J lost 14 bases, and 9 bases stayed unmatched. This CDR3 region has 12 residues. Germline-derived CDR1 and CDR2 are SGHDT and YYEEEE. CDR3 residues: CASSPPTGEEFF. The DNA of the CDR3 is TGTGCCAGCAGCCCCCCCACAGGGGAAGAGTTCTTC.

This chain links TRBV5-6 with TRBJ2-1; 9 bases line up with TRBD2. The CDR3 covers 16 residues. V lost 3 bases, J lost 2 bases, and 6 bases stayed unmatched. From germline, CDR1 is SGHDT and CDR2 YYEEEE. CDR3 in amino acids: CASSSGLAETYNEQFF. The CDR3 nucleotides read TGTGCCAGCAGCTCGGGACTAGCCGAAACCTACAATGAGCAGTTCTTC.

This chain connects TRBV27 to TRBJ2-7; D perhaps matches TRBD2 (5 bases). Germline loops: CDR1 MNHEY, CDR2 SMNVEV (reference sequence). The V end lost 3 bases, the J end lost 2 bases, and 11 bases lay between the germline ends. The CDR3 has 14 amino acids. This CDR3 reads CASSLGAAPYEQYF. The DNA of the CDR3 is TGTGCCAGCAGTTTGGGAGCGGCACCCTACGAGCAGTACTTC.

The chain uses TRBV10-3 and TRBJ2-1; 9 bases map to TRBD1. Per the germline V gene, CDR1 is ENHRY and CDR2 is SYGVKD. The CDR3 loop spans 14 amino acids. V shed 3 bases and J 8 bases; nucleotides not matched to a gene: 5. The CDR3 sequence is CAISETGGRYEQFF. CDR3 in DNA: TGTGCCATCAGTGAAACAGGGGGCCGCTATGAGCAGTTCTTC.

The gene calls are TRBV28 and TRBJ1-2; D is unresolved. V lost 5 bases to trimming and J lost 5 bases, with 6 bases between them. This CDR3 contains 11 residues. Germline V CDR1 and CDR2: MDHEN, SYDVKM. The CDR3 DNA sequence: TGTGCCAGCAGTCCGTCTTATGGCTACACCTTC. Encoded protein: CASSPSYGYTF.

The rearrangement links TRBV5-1 to TRBJ1-1, with 8 bases identical to TRBD1. The CDR3 extends over 15 amino acids. J lost 0 bases, V lost 4 bases, and 5 bases had no gene match. The germline gives CDR1 SGHRS, CDR2 YFSETQ. The CDR3 DNA is TGCGCCAGCAGCAGGGGACAGGCGTTGAACACTGAAGCTTTCTTT. It encodes CASSRGQALNTEAFF.

This clone was picked up one time. CDR3 sequence reads: CASSTYPQGAMGYTF. CDR3 sequence (DNA): TGTGCCAGTAGTACCTATCCACAGGGGGCGATGGGCTACACCTTC. The rearrangement uses TRBV19 and TRBJ1-2, with TRBD1 matching over 9 bases. The CDR3 covers 15 residues. CDR1 and CDR2 from the germline V gene are LNHDA and SQIVND (reference sequence). J was trimmed by 8 bases and V by 4 bases; bases with no gene match: 11.

This rearrangement joins TRBV19 to TRBJ1-5; D is ambiguous. V was trimmed by 10 bases and J by 0 bases, leaving 19 bases between them. Looked up from germline, CDR1 is LNHDA and CDR2 is SQIVND (reference sequence). The CDR3 covers 16 residues. CDR3 in DNA: TGTGCCATCTGCGGGGAAGGTCAGAATAGCAATCAGCCCCAGCATTTT. Translating it yields CAICGEGQNSNQPQHF.

V and J are TRBV11-1 and TRBJ1-1; D is perhaps TRBD1 (5 bases). This CDR3 has 14 amino acids. Germline assignment: CDR1 SGHAT and CDR2 FQDESV (reference sequence). V shed 5 bases and J shed 11 bases, with 21 bases lying between them. The CDR3 DNA follows: TGTGCCAGCAGCCGGAAGGGGAATGGTGATGGGGCTTTCTTT. It specifies CASSRKGNGDGAFF.

The chain combines TRBV29-1 with TRBJ2-1, with 7 positions matching TRBD1. V shed 6 bases and J 14 bases; nucleotides not matched to a gene: 7. The germline V gene encodes CDR1 SQVTM and CDR2 ANQGSEA. The CDR3 consists of 10 residues. The CDR3 DNA reads TGCAGCGTCCTACAGGGGATGGAGTTCTTC. Its protein product is CSVLQGMEFF.

The chain carries TRBV4-2 and TRBJ1-6, with a tentative D call TRBD1 (5 bases). Germline V gives CDR1 LGHNA, CDR2 YNFKEQ. Trimming left V 4 bases short and J 10 bases short, with 14 bases between. This CDR3 contains 14 residues. DNA of the CDR3: TGTGCCAGCAGCCTCACGGCAGGGCAATCACCCCTCCACTTT. Translated: CASSLTAGQSPLHF.

The chain has TRBV18 and TRBJ1-2, with 12 bases identical to TRBD1. J lost 2 bases, V lost 6 bases, and 4 bases had no gene match. Germline CDR1 is KGHSH and CDR2 is LQKENI. This CDR3 spans 15 amino acids. CDR3 residues: CASSGQGATNYGYTF. Here the CDR3 DNA reads TGTGCCAGCTCGGGACAGGGGGCGACCAACTATGGCTACACCTTC.

Turning to this clone: The sample holds other DNA sequences that translate to the same CDR3. The V gene is TRBV18, the J gene TRBJ2-3; unclear D gene. Germline V CDR1 and CDR2: KGHSH, LQKENI. This CDR3 has 15 residues. The germline V and J ends were trimmed by 3 bases and 1 base, with 11 bases remaining between them. The CDR3 loop is CASSPSSARTDTQYF. Written as DNA, the CDR3 is TGTGCCAGCTCACCTAGCAGCGCCCGCACAGATACGCAGTATTTT.

The V and J genes are TRBV5-4 and TRBJ2-1; a possible D gene is TRBD1 (6 bases). The germline gives CDR1 SGHNT, CDR2 YYREEE (reference sequence). The germline V and J ends were trimmed by 0 bases and 5 bases, with 12 bases remaining between them. The CDR3 is 15 amino acids. For the CDR3, the DNA is TGTGCCAGCAGCTTGGAAAGGGGGAGAGACAATGAGCAGTTCTTC. It translates to CASSLERGRDNEQFF. Full variable domain (missing parts from reference TRBV5-4 and TRBJ2-1): ETGVTQSPTHLIKTRGQQVTLRCSSQSGHNTVSWYQQALGQGPQFIFQYYREEENGRGNFPPRFSGLQFPNYSSELNVNALELDDSALYLCASSLERGRDNEQFFGPGTRLTVL.

The gene calls are TRBV24-1 and TRBJ1-1; no firm D call. From germline, CDR1 is KGHDR and CDR2 SFDVKD. V dropped 5 bases and J dropped 6 bases, with 12 bases sitting between them. The CDR3 is made up of 13 amino acids. This CDR3 reads CATSGGLGPEAFF. CDR3 sequence (DNA): TGTGCCACCAGTGGAGGGTTAGGGCCTGAAGCTTTCTTT.

The chain couples TRBV19 to TRBJ1-1; D is unclear. Per the germline V gene, CDR1 is LNHDA and CDR2 is SQIVND (reference sequence). The CDR3 has 13 residues. V lost 2 bases, J lost 3 bases, and 7 bases lay in between. The CDR3 DNA reads TGTGCCAGTAGTATACGGAGGGACACTGAAGCTTTCTTT. Its translation is CASSIRRDTEAFF.

CDR3 protein: CASSYGQGLHEQYF. The CDR3 DNA reads TGTGCCAGCAGTTATGGCCAGGGTCTACACGAGCAGTACTTC. The chain combines TRBV6-5 with TRBJ2-7; a possible D gene is TRBD1 (5 bases). The CDR3 has 14 residues. The V gene's germline CDR1 is MNHEY and CDR2 SVGAGI. With 3 bases removed from V and 5 bases from J, the gap between germline ends came to 14 bases.

The chain employs TRBV6-5 and TRBJ2-1, with 9 bases identical to TRBD1. The CDR3 contains 14 residues. Germline CDR1 is MNHEY and CDR2 is SVGAGI. The CDR3 DNA reads TGTGCATCGCACCGGGACAGGGTGGTCAATGAGCAGTTCTTC. This codes for CASHRDRVVNEQFF.

The chain couples TRBV4-1 to TRBJ2-1, with 15 bases matching TRBD2. The length of the CDR3 is 16 residues. V lost 4 bases, J lost 9 bases, and 7 bases stayed unmatched. The germline gives CDR1 MGHRA, CDR2 YSYEKL. DNA for the CDR3: TGCGCCAGCAGCCTCGCGGGACTAGCGGGGGGCACTGAGCAGTTCTTC. Translation gives CASSLAGLAGGTEQFF.